The 22 T cell receptor beta chains in this list originate from one sample, sequenced in a study of T-cell reconstitution after alpha-beta-depleted transplantation in children. The TCRbeta library was prepared with unique molecular identifiers. TCRdb passed the PCR reads through MiXCR, listing each CDR3 protein once. The data hold 420,000 or so distinct CDR3 sequences, with about a tenth observed a single time. This specimen consisted of PBMCs from the stem cell graft donor, obtained from the stem cell graft. These receptors were collected from a human donor who donated a stem cell graft to a child with acute myeloid leukemia.

The chain recombines TRBV12-3 or TRBV12-4 with TRBJ2-1; D unresolved. The CDR3 covers 14 residues. Trimming left V 5 bases short and J 2 bases short, with 10 bases between. Here the CDR3 DNA reads TGTGCCAGCAGTGGGGATGGACCCTACAATGAGCAGTTCTTC. The encoded protein is CASSGDGPYNEQFF.

Ten or more counts support this clonotype. V and J are TRBV15 and TRBJ2-2; D may be TRBD2 (5 bases). This CDR3 comprises 15 residues. V lost 4 bases, J lost 1 base, and 10 bases lay in between. Looked up from germline, CDR1 is LNHNV and CDR2 is YYDKDF (reference sequence). CDR3 loop: CATSMGGRNTGELFF. The CDR3 region has the DNA TGTGCCACCAGCATGGGTGGGAGGAACACCGGGGAGCTGTTTTTT.

The chain is built from TRBV10-3 and TRBJ2-2; 7 bases match TRBD2. The V and J ends lost 6 bases and 5 bases, in that order; junction bases with no gene match: 15. There are 17 residues in the CDR3. Germline V gene lookup returns CDR1 ENHRY and CDR2 SYGVKD. CDR3 sequence (DNA): TGTGCCATCAGAGCTTCACTACGAGGGACTATTACCGGGGAGCTGTTTTTT. Translating it yields CAIRASLRGTITGELFF.

This clonotype was observed a few times. The chain couples TRBV12-3 or TRBV12-4 to TRBJ2-1; 8 bases fit TRBD2. The CDR3 length is 12 residues. With V trimmed by 5 bases and J by 13 bases, 7 bases remained unmatched. The CDR3 region is CASSPGLAYQFF. CDR3 DNA sequence: TGTGCCAGCAGTCCAGGACTAGCCTATCAGTTCTTC.

This clonotype has at least ten counts. The CDR3 bases are TGTGCCAGCAACCTGCGTGGCCATTCCTACGAGCAGTACTTC. It codes for CASNLRGHSYEQYF. V and J are TRBV12-3 or TRBV12-4 and TRBJ2-7, with unresolved D. CDR3 length equals 14 residues. Between the trimmed V and J ends, which lost 7 bases and 1 base, there was a span of 14 bases.

This clonotype was recorded many times. V usage is TRBV5-1 and J usage is TRBJ1-5; possible D gene TRBD1, 6 bases. The V and J ends lost 2 bases and 4 bases respectively, with 10 bases between them. The CDR3 runs to 14 residues. Germline loops: CDR1 SGHRS, CDR2 YFSETQ. CDR3 protein: CASSLTGSNQPQHF. The DNA for the CDR3 is TGCGCCAGCAGCTTAACAGGGTCGAATCAGCCCCAGCATTTT.

The V gene is TRBV6-1, the J gene TRBJ2-1, with TRBD2 identical over 13 bases. The CDR3 is 15 residues long. The V gene's germline CDR1 is MNHNS and CDR2 SASEGT. With 6 bases clipped from V and 5 bases from J, the junction kept 4 bases outside the gene matches. This CDR3 reads CASRTGTSGDNEQFF. The CDR3 DNA sequence: TGTGCCAGCAGGACCGGGACTAGCGGGGACAATGAGCAGTTCTTC.

The chain couples TRBV29-1 to TRBJ1-1; 7 nucleotides align to TRBD1. Germline values: CDR1 SQVTM, CDR2 ANQGSEA. With 5 bases clipped from V and 0 bases from J, the junction kept 6 bases outside the gene matches. This CDR3 has 14 residues. The CDR3 here is CSVTGTVMNTEAFF. CDR3 nucleotide sequence: TGCAGCGTTACCGGGACAGTCATGAACACTGAAGCTTTCTTT.

This clonotype appeared a few times. This chain uses TRBV24-1 with TRBJ2-1; no definite D call. With 4 bases removed from V and 0 bases from J, the gap between germline ends came to 6 bases. This CDR3 is built from 14 residues. In germline, CDR1 is KGHDR, CDR2 SFDVKD. The CDR3 DNA follows: TGTGCCACCAGTGACCGTAGCTCCTACAATGAGCAGTTCTTC. It specifies CATSDRSSYNEQFF.

On this clonotype: Sequence at one end of the junction differs from germline and may be a read error. This chain links TRBV7-2 with TRBJ2-3; D tentatively reads TRBD1 or TRBD2 (6 bases each). Looked up from germline, CDR1 is SGHTA and CDR2 is FQGNSA. This CDR3 is 12 amino acids long. The CDR3 spells CASSLFGGLIHF. CDR3 coding DNA: TGTGCCAGCAGCTTATTTGGGGGGCTGATCCATTTT.

The chain joins TRBV7-3 to TRBJ2-1, with D maybe TRBD2 (7 bases). The CDR3 loop spans 15 amino acids. In germline, CDR1 is SGHTA, CDR2 FQGTGA. V dropped 5 bases and J dropped 8 bases, with 19 bases sitting between them. The chain's CDR3 is CASSMYGTRGDEQFF. DNA of the CDR3: TGTGCCAGCAGCATGTACGGGACACGGGGGGATGAGCAGTTCTTC.

The chain carries TRBV5-1 and TRBJ1-1, with D perhaps TRBD1 (6 bases). Looked up from germline, CDR1 is SGHRS and CDR2 is YFSETQ. Trimming removed 3 bases at V and 0 bases at J, with 9 bases between. CDR3 length equals 14 residues. The CDR3 is CASSSDSMNTEAFF. As DNA, the CDR3 is TGCGCCAGCAGCTCGGACAGCATGAACACTGAAGCTTTCTTT.

This clonotype was observed many times. The chain is built from TRBV3-1 and TRBJ2-5; TRBD2 matches 9 bases. Per germline, CDR1 LGHDT and CDR2 YNNKEL (reference sequence). The CDR3 extends over 14 amino acids. After removal of 0 bases from V and 5 bases from J, the junction contained 1 base not matched to a gene. The CDR3 region is CASSQDLAGETQYF. CDR3 sequence (DNA): TGTGCCAGCAGCCAAGATCTAGCGGGGGAGACCCAGTACTTC.

In its sample, this clonotype was seen a few times. The chain carries TRBV5-8 and TRBJ2-1; D may be TRBD1 (6 bases). The CDR3 has 13 amino acids. Germline CDR1 SGHTS, CDR2 YDEGEE. With 9 bases removed from V and 5 bases from J, the gap between germline ends came to 15 bases. The CDR3 spells CATRTVGHNEQFF. CDR3 DNA sequence: TGTGCCACCAGGACAGTTGGCCACAATGAGCAGTTCTTC.

This clonotype was detected only a few times. The genes are TRBV6-5 and TRBJ2-2; D not resolved. Looked up from germline, CDR1 is MNHEY and CDR2 is SVGAGI. Trimming pared 0 bases from V and 5 bases from J, leaving 7 bases between. CDR3 size: 14 residues. The CDR3 bases are TGTGCCAGCAGTTACTCGGGTCAGACCGGGGAGCTGTTTTTT. As protein: CASSYSGQTGELFF.

Many counts were recorded for this clonotype. The CDR3 spells CASSQAGQGGQTQYF. The CDR3 bases are TGTGCCAGCAGCCAAGCCGGACAGGGGGGACAGACCCAGTACTTC. The chain uses TRBV3-1 and TRBJ2-5; TRBD1 aligns across 10 bases. The CDR3 length is 15 residues. Germline V gene lookup returns CDR1 LGHDT and CDR2 YNNKEL (reference sequence). After removal of 1 base from V and 6 bases from J, the junction contained 5 bases not matched to a gene.

The gene calls are TRBV9 and TRBJ2-2, with 14 bases that match TRBD2. Germline CDR1 is SGDLS and CDR2 is YYNGEE. V lost 4 bases to trimming and J lost 1 base; unmatched junction nucleotides: 3. This CDR3 spans 17 amino acids. CDR3 DNA sequence: TGTGCCAGCAGCCCGGGACTAGCGGGGGAGAACACCGGGGAGCTGTTTTTT. It encodes CASSPGLAGENTGELFF.

J is TRBJ1-1 and V is TRBV5-1; TRBD1 might be the D (5 bases). Germline V lookup: CDR1 SGHRS, CDR2 YFSETQ. The CDR3 is 13 residues long. V was pared by 9 bases and J by 0 bases, with 12 bases between. In DNA form, the CDR3 reads TGCGCCACCGGGGACGGTTTGAACACTGAAGCTTTCTTT. The encoded protein is CATGDGLNTEAFF.

The sample holds a few counts of this clonotype. The genes are TRBV20-1 and TRBJ2-5; TRBD2 might be the D (5 bases). This CDR3 spans 12 amino acids. Trimming removed 6 bases from V and 2 bases from J, with 10 bases in between. Germline V gene lookup returns CDR1 DFQATT and CDR2 SNEGSKA (reference sequence). The CDR3 DNA reads as TGCAGTGCATTGGACTGGCAAGAGACCCAGTACTTC. This gives the protein CSALDWQETQYF.

The chain carries TRBV5-1 and TRBJ2-3; D uncertain. Between the trimmed V and J ends, which lost 0 bases and 2 bases, there was a span of 7 bases. Germline lookup yields CDR1 SGHRS and CDR2 YFSETQ. This CDR3 comprises 14 residues. CDR3 sequence: CASSLVAFTDTQYF. The CDR3 bases are TGCGCCAGCAGCTTGGTGGCCTTCACAGATACGCAGTATTTT.

The chain joins TRBV20-1 to TRBJ2-1; TRBD2 is a possible D gene (6 bases). This CDR3 is built from 17 residues. Trimming took off 0 bases at V and 7 bases at J, with 22 bases between the two ends. The germline V gene encodes CDR1 DFQATT and CDR2 SNEGSKA (reference sequence). The CDR3: CSARDVSGRVRVNEQFF. For the CDR3, the DNA is TGCAGTGCTAGAGATGTCAGCGGGCGGGTGAGGGTGAATGAGCAGTTCTTC.

The chain uses TRBV7-6 and TRBJ1-4; 9 bases fit TRBD1. The CDR3 covers 16 residues. Germline-derived CDR1 and CDR2 are SGHVS and FNYEAQ. V shed 0 bases, J shed 6 bases, and the junction held 5 bases outside the gene matches. CDR3 sequence (DNA): TGTGCCAGCAGCTTAGCTAACAGGGGGCCGGATGAAAAACTGTTTTTT. Translating it yields CASSLANRGPDEKLFF.